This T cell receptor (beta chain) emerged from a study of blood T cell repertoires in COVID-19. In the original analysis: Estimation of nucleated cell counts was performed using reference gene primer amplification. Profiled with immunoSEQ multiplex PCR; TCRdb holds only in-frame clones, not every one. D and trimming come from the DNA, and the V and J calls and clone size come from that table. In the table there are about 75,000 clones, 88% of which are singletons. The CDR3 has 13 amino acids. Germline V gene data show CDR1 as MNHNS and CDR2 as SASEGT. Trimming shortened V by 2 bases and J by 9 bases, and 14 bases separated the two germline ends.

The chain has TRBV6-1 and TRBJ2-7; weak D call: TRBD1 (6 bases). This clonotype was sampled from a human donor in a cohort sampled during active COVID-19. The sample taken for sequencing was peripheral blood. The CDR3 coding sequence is TGTGCCAGCAGTGAAAACAGGGCCGGGTGGCAGTACTTC. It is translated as CASSENRAGWQYF.